A single sample is the source of the 8 T cell receptor beta chains below, sequenced in a study of T cell responses to AZD1222 COVID-19 vaccine. Libraries were prepared by immunoSEQ multiplex PCR; TCRdb keeps only in-frame clonotypes and omits some of them. This sample has over 200,000 clones, with about 94% found just once. The sequencing here drew on peripheral blood, taken 28 days after the second dose of the MenACWY control vaccine. These receptors came from an adult who received the MenACWY meningococcal vaccine as a control.

The chain combines TRBV9 with TRBJ1-3; a possible D gene is TRBD1 (5 bases). The CDR3 contains 15 residues. V lost 3 bases to trimming and J lost 0 bases, with 10 bases between them. Germline CDR1 SGDLS, CDR2 YYNGEE. For the CDR3, the DNA is TGTGCCAGCAGCGCAGGGCCATTCTCTGGAAACACCATATATTTT. This codes for CASSAGPFSGNTIYF. Together with reference TRBV9 and TRBJ1-3, the CDR3 gives the full variable domain: DSGVTQTPKHLITATGQRVTLRCSPRSGDLSVYWYQQSLDQGLQFLIQYYNGEERAKGNILERFSAQQFPDLHSELNLSSLELGDSALYFCASSAGPFSGNTIYFGEGSWLTVV.

The chain is built from TRBV6-2 or TRBV6-3 and TRBJ1-1; 7 nucleotides agree with TRBD1. Trimming took 5 bases from V and 5 from J; bases not matched to a gene: 8. Per germline, CDR1 MNHEY and CDR2 SVGEGT. The CDR3 sequence is 14 residues long. The CDR3 DNA is TGTGCCAGCAGTCAATCAGGGGGAAGGACTGAAGCTTTCTTT. It encodes CASSQSGGRTEAFF.

This clone was seen only once. The chain has TRBV27 and TRBJ2-7, with 14 positions matching TRBD2. Germline V lookup: CDR1 MNHEY, CDR2 SMNVEV (reference sequence). The CDR3 has 16 amino acids. Trimming at V came to 5 bases and at J to 5 bases, leaving 8 bases not matched to a gene. The CDR3 is CASSNRLAGGLDEQYF. CDR3 bases: TGTGCCAGCAGTAACCGACTAGCGGGGGGGCTAGACGAGCAGTACTTC.

The CDR3 here is CASRGGAAPHEQYF. In DNA, the CDR3 is TGTGCCAGCAGGGGGGGAGCGGCCCCCCACGAGCAGTACTTC. The chain recombines TRBV28 with TRBJ2-7, with D tentatively TRBD2 (6 bases). Trimming stripped 6 bases from V and 5 bases from J, with 17 bases between. Germline CDR1 MDHEN, CDR2 SYDVKM. The length of the CDR3 is 14 residues.

The rearrangement uses TRBV5-1 and TRBJ1-3, with 7 bases that match TRBD1. The germline V gene has CDR1 SGHRS and CDR2 YFSETQ. Unmatched junction bases numbered 4, after V lost 4 bases and J lost 0 bases. There are 15 residues in the CDR3. The CDR3 sequence is CASSSDRDSGNTIYF. DNA for the CDR3: TGCGCCAGCAGCAGCGACAGGGACTCTGGAAACACCATATATTTT.

The chain employs TRBV7-6 and TRBJ1-1; TRBD1 agrees at 10 bases. The CDR3 runs to 16 residues. From germline, CDR1 is SGHVS and CDR2 FNYEAQ. Trimming took 5 bases from V and 6 from J; bases not matched to a gene: 12. The CDR3 sequence: CASSPRIDRGRAEAFF. The CDR3 DNA reads as TGTGCCAGCAGCCCCCGAATAGACAGGGGGCGGGCTGAAGCTTTCTTT.

The chain employs TRBV5-4 and TRBJ2-1, with D maybe TRBD1 (5 bases). The CDR3 covers 15 residues. V lost 0 bases to trimming and J lost 1 base, with 8 bases between them. CDR1 and CDR2 (germline): SGHNT, YYREEE (reference sequence). The CDR3 loop reads CASSLEAGSYNEQFF. CDR3 nucleotides: TGTGCCAGCAGCTTGGAGGCAGGGTCCTACAATGAGCAGTTCTTC.

The rearrangement joins TRBV6-5 to TRBJ2-3, with 10 bases fitting TRBD1. The V segment lost 5 bases and the J segment 3 bases; nucleotides outside the gene matches: 2. Germline CDR1 reads MNHEY; CDR2 reads SVGAGI. The length of the CDR3 is 14 residues. CDR3 residues: CASSRQGATDTQYF. CDR3 DNA: TGTGCCAGCAGTAGACAGGGGGCTACAGATACGCAGTATTTT.